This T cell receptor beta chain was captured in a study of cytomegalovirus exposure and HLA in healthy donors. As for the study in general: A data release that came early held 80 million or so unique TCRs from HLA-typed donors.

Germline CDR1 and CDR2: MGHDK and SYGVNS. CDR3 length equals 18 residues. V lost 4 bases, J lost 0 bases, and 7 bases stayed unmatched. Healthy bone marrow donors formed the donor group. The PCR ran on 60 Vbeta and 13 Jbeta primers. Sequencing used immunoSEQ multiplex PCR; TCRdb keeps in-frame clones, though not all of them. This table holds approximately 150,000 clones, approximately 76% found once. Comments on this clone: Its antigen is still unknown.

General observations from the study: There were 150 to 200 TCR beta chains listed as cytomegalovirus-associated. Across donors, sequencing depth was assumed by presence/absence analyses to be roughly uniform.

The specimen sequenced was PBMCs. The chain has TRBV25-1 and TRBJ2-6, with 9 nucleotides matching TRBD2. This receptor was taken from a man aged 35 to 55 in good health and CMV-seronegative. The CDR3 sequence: CASSAPSGTHSGANVLTF. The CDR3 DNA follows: TGTGCCAGCAGTGCGCCTAGCGGGACGCACTCTGGGGCCAACGTCCTGACTTTC.